Each of the 7 T cell receptor beta chains below was sequenced from the same sample in a study of T cell responses to AZD1222 COVID-19 vaccine. The data were produced by immunoSEQ multiplex PCR, yet TCRdb's version contains in-frame clones alone and is incomplete. The sample includes more than 70,000 clones, around nine tenths seen only once; the top ten take about 4.3%. The sequenced sample was peripheral blood, obtained on day 0 of AZD1222 vaccination. Every receptor here comes from an adult in good health.

The chain employs TRBV4-1 and TRBJ2-1; D may be TRBD2 (7 bases). Trimming removed 0 bases at V and 4 bases at J, with 13 bases between. The germline gives CDR1 MGHRA, CDR2 YSYEKL. This CDR3 has 16 amino acids. The CDR3 reads CASSQEGGGAYNEQFF. CDR3 bases: TGCGCCAGCAGCCAAGAAGGGGGGGGCGCGTACAATGAGCAGTTCTTC.

V gene TRBV19 combines with J gene TRBJ2-7; TRBD2 aligns across 10 bases. CDR1 LNHDA and CDR2 SQIVND come from the germline V gene (reference sequence). CDR3 length equals 14 residues. V was clipped by 4 bases and J by 6 bases; unmatched bases: 6. CDR3 protein: CASSKPSGSGEQYF. CDR3 nucleotide sequence: TGTGCCAGTAGTAAACCTAGCGGGAGCGGCGAGCAGTACTTC.

The chain joins TRBV4-1 to TRBJ1-1; D gene unclear. The CDR3 spans 14 residues. V lost 1 base, J lost 3 bases, and 9 bases lay in between. CDR1 and CDR2 from the germline V gene are MGHRA and YSYEKL. CDR3 amino acids: CASSQAPADTEAFF. The CDR3 DNA reads as TGCGCCAGCAGCCAAGCCCCGGCGGACACTGAAGCTTTCTTT.

The chain uses TRBV7-9 and TRBJ1-3; 8 nucleotides agree with TRBD1. Looked up from germline, CDR1 is SEHNR and CDR2 is FQNEAQ (reference sequence). This CDR3 comprises 15 residues. The CDR3 here is CAIITVRGRVNTIYF. The CDR3 DNA reads TGTGCTATCATTACCGTCAGGGGGCGCGTAAACACCATATATTTT.

The rearrangement links TRBV5-8 to TRBJ1-2; no clear D. CDR1 and CDR2 (germline): SGHTS, YDEGEE. The V and J ends lost 0 bases and 0 bases respectively, with 9 bases between them. This CDR3 is built from 15 residues. The CDR3 DNA reads TGTGCCAGCAGCTTGGCTGGGAGTACTAACTATGGCTACACCTTC. Residues: CASSLAGSTNYGYTF.

CDR3 sequence reads: CASSLGTQYEQYF. As DNA, the CDR3 is TGTGCCAGCAGTTTAGGCACCCAATACGAGCAGTACTTC. J is TRBJ2-7 and V is TRBV27; D unresolved. Trimming took off 2 bases at V and 4 bases at J, with 9 bases between the two ends. Germline values: CDR1 MNHEY, CDR2 SMNVEV (reference sequence). The CDR3 runs 13 residues.

This chain joins TRBV6-5 and TRBJ2-7; possibly TRBD2 for D (7 bases). Trimming stripped 0 bases from V and 3 bases from J, with 15 bases between. The CDR3 loop spans 16 amino acids. Germline lookup yields CDR1 MNHEY and CDR2 SVGAGI. This chain's CDR3 is CASSYSLRGPVYEQYF. The CDR3 nucleotides are TGTGCCAGCAGTTACTCCCTGCGGGGGCCGGTCTACGAGCAGTACTTC.